Below are 3 T cell receptor beta chains sequenced from a single sample in a study of T-cell memory formation after mild COVID-19. One entry per CDR3 protein, called by TCRdb with MiXCR from the 5' RACE reads. The sample consists of around 400,000 distinct CDR3 sequences, 24% of them appearing once. The sequencing input was PBMCs or a T cell subset sorted from them (not recorded which). The receptor set was obtained from an adult woman who had mild COVID-19 (a few samples of this study predate the infection). Cell type and time point are not known.

This clonotype has a handful of counts. This sequence joins TRBV11-3 and TRBJ2-6, with 10 bases fitting TRBD1. Germline values: CDR1 SGHNT, CDR2 YENEEA. The CDR3 is 18 residues long. V lost 5 bases, J lost 0 bases, and 7 bases stayed unmatched. CDR3 region: CASSHGTGVSSGANVLTF. CDR3 coding DNA: TGTGCCAGCAGCCACGGGACAGGGGTTTCCTCTGGGGCCAACGTCCTGACTTTC.

This chain joins TRBV15 and TRBJ2-6; D gene unclear. CDR1 is LNHNV, CDR2 YYDKDF, per germline (reference sequence). Trimming shortened V by 0 bases and J by 2 bases, and 8 bases separated the two germline ends. This CDR3 spans 16 amino acids. CDR3 coding DNA: TGTGCCACCAGCAGAGACGGACCGACTGGGGCCAACGTCCTGACTTTC. The encoded protein is CATSRDGPTGANVLTF. Full variable domain (missing parts from reference TRBV15 and TRBJ2-6): DAMVIQNPRYQVTQFGKPVTLSCSQTLNHNVMYWYQQKSSQAPKLLFHYYDKDFNNEADTPDNFQSRRPNTSFCFLDIRSPGLGDTAMYLCATSRDGPTGANVLTFGAGSRLTVL.

The chain is built from TRBV5-1 and TRBJ2-1; possible D gene TRBD1, 6 bases. This CDR3 comprises 16 residues. Looked up from germline, CDR1 is SGHRS and CDR2 is YFSETQ. Trimming took 1 base from V and 3 from J, leaving 14 bases between them. The CDR3 bases are TGCGCCAGCAGCTTGATGCAGGGGCCAAGCTACAATGAGCAGTTCTTC. This encodes CASSLMQGPSYNEQFF.